This T cell receptor beta chain stems from a study of T cells after yellow fever vaccination. CDR3 length: 16 residues. The germline V gene has CDR1 SEHNR and CDR2 FQNEAQ (reference sequence). The J segment lost 5 bases and the V segment lost 5 bases, leaving 10 bases of the junction unmatched. This clonotype appeared many times. Its antigen is unidentified. TCRdb analysed the 5' RACE reads with MiXCR anew, one entry per CDR3 protein. This sample has about 29,000 distinct CDR3 sequences, with about 5% found just once. Whole-study findings and limits: CD4 and CD8 compartments shared a small share of clonotypes.

The rearrangement joins TRBV7-9 to TRBJ2-5; 11 bases map to TRBD1. The TCR originated in a man aged 25-45 years who received the YFV17D yellow fever vaccine. Sequenced material: CD8+ T cells sorted from PBMCs, taken 10 days after the yellow fever booster vaccination. CDR3 in amino acids: CASSPSGTGGSETQYF. CDR3 DNA: TGTGCCAGCAGCCCCAGCGGGACAGGGGGTTCTGAGACCCAGTACTTC.